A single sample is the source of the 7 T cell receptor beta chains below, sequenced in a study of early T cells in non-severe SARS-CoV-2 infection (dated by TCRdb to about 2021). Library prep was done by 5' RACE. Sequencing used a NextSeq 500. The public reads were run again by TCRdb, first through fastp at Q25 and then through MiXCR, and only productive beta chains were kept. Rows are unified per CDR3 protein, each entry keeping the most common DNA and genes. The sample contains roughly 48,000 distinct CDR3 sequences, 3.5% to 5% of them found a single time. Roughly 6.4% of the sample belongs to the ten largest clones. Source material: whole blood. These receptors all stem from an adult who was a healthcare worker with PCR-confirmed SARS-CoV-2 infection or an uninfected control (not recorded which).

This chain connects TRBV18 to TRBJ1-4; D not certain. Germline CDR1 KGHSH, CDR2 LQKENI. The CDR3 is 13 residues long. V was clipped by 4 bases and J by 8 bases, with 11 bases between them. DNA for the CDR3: TGTGCCAGCTCACTCGGCGGAGGGGAAAAACTGTTTTTT. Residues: CASSLGGGEKLFF.

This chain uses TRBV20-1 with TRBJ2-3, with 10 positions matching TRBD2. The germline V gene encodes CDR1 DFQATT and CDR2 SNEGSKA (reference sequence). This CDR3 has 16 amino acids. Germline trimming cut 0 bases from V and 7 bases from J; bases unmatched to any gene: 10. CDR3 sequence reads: CSARDVTSGEANTQYF. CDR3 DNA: TGCAGTGCTAGAGATGTTACTAGCGGGGAGGCGAATACGCAGTATTTT.

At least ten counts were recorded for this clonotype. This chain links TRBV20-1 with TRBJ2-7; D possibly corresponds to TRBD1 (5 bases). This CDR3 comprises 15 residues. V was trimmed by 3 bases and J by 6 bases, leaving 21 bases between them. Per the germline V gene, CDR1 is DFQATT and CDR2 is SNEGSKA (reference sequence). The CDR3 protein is CSASFPGREVSEQYF. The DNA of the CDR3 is TGCAGTGCTAGTTTCCCTGGCAGGGAAGTCAGCGAGCAGTACTTC.

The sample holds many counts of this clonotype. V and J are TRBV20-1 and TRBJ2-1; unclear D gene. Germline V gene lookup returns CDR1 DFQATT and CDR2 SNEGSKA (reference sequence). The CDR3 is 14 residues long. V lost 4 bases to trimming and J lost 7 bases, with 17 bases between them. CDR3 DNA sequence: TGCAGTGCTACCGGAGATTGGGGAAGGAATGAGCAGTTCTTC. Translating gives CSATGDWGRNEQFF.

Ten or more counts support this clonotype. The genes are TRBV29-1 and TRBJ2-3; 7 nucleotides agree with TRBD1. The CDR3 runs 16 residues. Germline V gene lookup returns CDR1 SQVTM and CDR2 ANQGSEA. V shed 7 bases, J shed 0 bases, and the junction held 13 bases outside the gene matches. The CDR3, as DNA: TGCAGCGCTAGATCGACAGGGACCTCTAGCACAGATACGCAGTATTTT. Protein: CSARSTGTSSTDTQYF.

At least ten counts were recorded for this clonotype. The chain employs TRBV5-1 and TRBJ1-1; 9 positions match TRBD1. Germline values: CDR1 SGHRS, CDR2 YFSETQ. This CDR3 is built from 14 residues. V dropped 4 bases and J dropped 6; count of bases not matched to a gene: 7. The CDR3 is CASSTGDRVSEAFF. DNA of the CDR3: TGCGCCAGCAGCACCGGGGACAGGGTCTCTGAAGCTTTCTTT.

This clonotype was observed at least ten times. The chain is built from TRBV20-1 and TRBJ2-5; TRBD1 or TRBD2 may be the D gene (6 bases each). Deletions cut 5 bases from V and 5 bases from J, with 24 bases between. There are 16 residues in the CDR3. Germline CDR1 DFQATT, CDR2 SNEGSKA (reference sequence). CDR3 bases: TGCAGTGCTTCCCACCCGGGGGAGCCGAGGGGGGAGACCCAGTACTTC. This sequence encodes CSASHPGEPRGETQYF.